The rows below give T cell receptor beta chains drawn from one sample of a study of blood T cell repertoires in COVID-19. The table came from immunoSEQ multiplex PCR; TCRdb's copy has only in-frame clones and leaves some out. This table has some 270,000 clones, 89% appearing once. Sequenced input: peripheral blood. Source of these receptors: a woman aged 40 to 49 who had recovered from COVID-19. Both conserved end residues are part of each CDR3.

TRBV10-3 | CAISESQTGTNYGYTF
TRBV11-2 | CASSSGQGTEAFF
TRBV19 | CASRMGQGLAAREQFF
TRBV6-5 | CASGTGPGTEAFF
TRBV6-5 | CASKVAGGKETQYF
TRBV30 | CAWRPISGGAPEQYF
TRBV18 | CASSPLARGNGNTIYF
TRBV29-1 | CSGKTEGNTIYF
TRBV28 | CASKGSAGGLNSNQPQHF
TRBV7-9 | CASSPTGGEAFF
TRBV7-8 | CASSPRGINQPQHF
TRBV11-2 | CASSLDRGVEEKLFF
TRBV21-1 | CASSKDPMYRGTQYF
TRBV30 | CAWSSSETYNEQFF
TRBV11-2 | CASSFGDATNEKLFF
TRBV24-1 | CATSHLRTGDTGELFF
TRBV6-5 | CASSQGVTNSPLHF
TRBV27 | CASREQGRNYGYTF
TRBV19 | CASSIGGSGELFF
TRBV2 | CASSVNYNEQFF
TRBV5-6 | CASSPGHIRHEQYF
TRBV30 | CAWRLPVSYEQYF
TRBV11-2 | CASSLRVSEAFF
TRBV10-3 | CAITMGQGDSGANVLTF
TRBV29-1 | CSVAVSLETQYF
TRBV4-3 | CASSQDPKGAYEQFF
TRBV4-2 | CASSQDPTVQGIGYGYTF
TRBV6-4 | CASSDRGQAFFNEQFF